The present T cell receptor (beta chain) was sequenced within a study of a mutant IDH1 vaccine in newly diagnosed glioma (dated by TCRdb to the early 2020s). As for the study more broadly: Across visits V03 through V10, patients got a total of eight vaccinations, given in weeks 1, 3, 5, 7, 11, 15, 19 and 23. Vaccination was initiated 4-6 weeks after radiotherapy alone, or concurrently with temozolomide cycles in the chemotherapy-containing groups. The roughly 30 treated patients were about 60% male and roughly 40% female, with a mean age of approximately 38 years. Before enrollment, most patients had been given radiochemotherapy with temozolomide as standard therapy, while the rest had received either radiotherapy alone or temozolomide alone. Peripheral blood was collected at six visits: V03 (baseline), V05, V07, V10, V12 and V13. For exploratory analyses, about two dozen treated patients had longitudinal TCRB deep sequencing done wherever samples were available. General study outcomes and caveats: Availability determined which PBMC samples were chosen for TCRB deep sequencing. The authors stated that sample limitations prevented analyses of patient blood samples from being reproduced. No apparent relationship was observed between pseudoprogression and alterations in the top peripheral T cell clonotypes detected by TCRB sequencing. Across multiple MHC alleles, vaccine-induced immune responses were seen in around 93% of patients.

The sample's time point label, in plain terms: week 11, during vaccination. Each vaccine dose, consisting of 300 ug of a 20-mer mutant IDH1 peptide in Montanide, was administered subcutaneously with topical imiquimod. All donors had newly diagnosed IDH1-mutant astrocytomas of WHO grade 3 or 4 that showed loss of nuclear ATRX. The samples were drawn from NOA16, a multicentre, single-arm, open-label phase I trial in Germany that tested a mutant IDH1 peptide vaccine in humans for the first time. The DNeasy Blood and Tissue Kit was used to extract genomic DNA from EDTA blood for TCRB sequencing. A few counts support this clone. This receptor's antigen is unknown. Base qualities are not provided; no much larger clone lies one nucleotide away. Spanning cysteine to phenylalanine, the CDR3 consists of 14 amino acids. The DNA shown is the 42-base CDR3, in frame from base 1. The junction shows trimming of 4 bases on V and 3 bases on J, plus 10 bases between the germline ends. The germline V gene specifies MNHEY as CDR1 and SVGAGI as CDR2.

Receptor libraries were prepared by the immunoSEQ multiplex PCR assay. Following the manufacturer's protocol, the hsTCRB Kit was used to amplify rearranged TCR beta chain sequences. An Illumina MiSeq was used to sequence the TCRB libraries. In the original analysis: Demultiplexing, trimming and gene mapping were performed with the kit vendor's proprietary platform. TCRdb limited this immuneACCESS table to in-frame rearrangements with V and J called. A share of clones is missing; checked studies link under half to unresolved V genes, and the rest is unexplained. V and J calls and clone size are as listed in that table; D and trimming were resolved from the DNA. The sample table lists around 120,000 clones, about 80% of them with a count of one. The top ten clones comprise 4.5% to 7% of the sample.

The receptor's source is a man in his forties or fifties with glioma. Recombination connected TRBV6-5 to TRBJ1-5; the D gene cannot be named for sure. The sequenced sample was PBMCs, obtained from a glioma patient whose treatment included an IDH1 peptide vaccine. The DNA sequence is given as TGTGCCAGCAGTTCTAGACCTACCAATCAGCCCCAGCATTTT. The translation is CASSSRPTNQPQHF.